This entry describes one TCR beta chain. This clonotype has ten or more counts. It lacks a known antigen. Per-base qualities were not stored, and no clone one base away is much larger. Including cysteine and phenylalanine, the CDR3 has 11 amino acids. Here the CDR3 DNA is all that survives: 33 bases in frame from base 1. V is reduced by 7 bases and J by 7 bases, leaving a spacing of 13 bases between them. In the germline V gene, CDR1 corresponds to SQVTM and CDR2 to ANQGSEA. Sequenced using an Illumina HiSeq 2500. Quantitative 5'-RACE with molecular barcodes was the method used to prepare the TCR beta libraries. The authors processed their data as follows. A new computational method, built on a probabilistic model of VDJ rearrangement, was used to identify disease-linked TCR variants. TCRdb applied fastp at Q25 and MiXCR to the public reads, then kept only in-frame beta chains. Every CDR3 protein is listed once, alongside the most common genes and DNA of its rows. TCRdb's processing, not the authors', yielded these V and J calls. The sample table contains more than 150,000 distinct CDR3 sequences; only one count was recorded for roughly 18% of them. The biggest ten clones account for around 4.7% of the sample.

This record comes from a study of CD8 T cells in ankylosing spondylitis (dated by TCRdb to the late 2010s). Describing the broader study: The study profiled T cell receptor beta repertoires in healthy donors and ankylosing spondylitis patients to find disease-linked TCR variants. The full study cohort was made up of over 20 ankylosing spondylitis patients and roughly 98 healthy donors. Peripheral blood was sampled, and synovial fluid was additionally collected from ankylosing spondylitis patients. What the study reported, not specific to this receptor: Significant enrichment of the disease-linked clones was reported in matched synovial fluid samples from ankylosing spondylitis patients. A TCR beta motif made up of several highly homologous amino acid variants appeared to be characteristic of blood from ankylosing spondylitis patients. In peripheral blood, the disease-linked clones were found at relatively low frequencies and had a CD8+ phenotype. Some motif variants were previously reported in synovial fluid and blood of reactive arthritis patients, suggesting common disease-initiation mechanisms.

Material: blood, either unsorted or a sorted T cell fraction (not recorded which). The chain is encoded by TRBV29-1 joined to TRBJ1-2; no D gene call is confident. This TCR was recovered from a male donor under 30 with ankylosing spondylitis or in good health (not recorded which). Donor details come from another sample of the same person, matched by shared clones. At the DNA level, the sequence is TGCAGCGCAGGATCGGACTCTGGCTACACCTTC. It is translated as CSAGSDSGYTF.